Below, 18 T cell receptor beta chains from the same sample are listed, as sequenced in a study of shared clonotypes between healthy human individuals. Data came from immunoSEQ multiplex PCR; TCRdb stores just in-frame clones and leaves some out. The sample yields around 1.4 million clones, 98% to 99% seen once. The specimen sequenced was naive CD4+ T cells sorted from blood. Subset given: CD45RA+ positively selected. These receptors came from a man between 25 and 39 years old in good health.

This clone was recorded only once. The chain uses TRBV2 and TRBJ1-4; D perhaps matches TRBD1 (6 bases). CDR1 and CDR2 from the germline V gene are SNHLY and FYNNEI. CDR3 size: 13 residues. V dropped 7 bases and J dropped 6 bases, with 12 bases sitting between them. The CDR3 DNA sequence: TGTGCCAGCACCGGAGGGACACATGAAAAACTGTTTTTT. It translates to CASTGGTHEKLFF.

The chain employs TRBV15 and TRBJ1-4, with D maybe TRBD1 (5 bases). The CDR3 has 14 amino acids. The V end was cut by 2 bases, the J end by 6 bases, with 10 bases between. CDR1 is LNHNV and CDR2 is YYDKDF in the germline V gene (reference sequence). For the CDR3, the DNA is TGTGCCACCAGCAGAACGGGGGGGTATGAAAAACTGTTTTTT. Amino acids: CATSRTGGYEKLFF.

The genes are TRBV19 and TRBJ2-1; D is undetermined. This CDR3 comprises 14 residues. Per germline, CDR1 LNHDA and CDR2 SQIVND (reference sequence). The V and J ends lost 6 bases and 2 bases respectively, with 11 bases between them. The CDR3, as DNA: TGTGCCAGTAGGCCCAGCGCAACCTACAATGAGCAGTTCTTC. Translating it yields CASRPSATYNEQFF.

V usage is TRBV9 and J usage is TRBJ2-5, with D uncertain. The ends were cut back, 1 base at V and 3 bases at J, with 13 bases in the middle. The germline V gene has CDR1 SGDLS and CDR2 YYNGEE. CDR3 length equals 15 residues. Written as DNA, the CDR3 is TGTGCCAGCAGCGTAAAGCGTGTCACTAAAGAGACCCAGTACTTC. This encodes CASSVKRVTKETQYF.

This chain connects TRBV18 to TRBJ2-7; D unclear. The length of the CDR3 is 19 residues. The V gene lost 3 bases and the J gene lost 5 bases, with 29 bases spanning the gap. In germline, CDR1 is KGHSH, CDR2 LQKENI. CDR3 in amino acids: CASSPFHGVVAEPYDEQYF. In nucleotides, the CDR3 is TGTGCCAGCTCACCTTTTCATGGGGTAGTAGCAGAGCCTTACGACGAGCAGTACTTC. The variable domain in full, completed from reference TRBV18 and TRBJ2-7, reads NAGVMQNPRHLVRRRGQEARLRCSPMKGHSHVYWYRQLPEEGLKFMVYLQKENIIDESGMPKERFSAEFPKEGPSILRIQQVVRGDSAAYFCASSPFHGVVAEPYDEQYFGPGTRLTVT.

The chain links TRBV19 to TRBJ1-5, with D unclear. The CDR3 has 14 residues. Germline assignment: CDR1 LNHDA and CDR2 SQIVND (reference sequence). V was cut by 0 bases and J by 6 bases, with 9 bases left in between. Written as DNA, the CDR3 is TGTGCCAGTAGTATAGATCTGGGGTCTCAGCCCCAGCATTTT. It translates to CASSIDLGSQPQHF.

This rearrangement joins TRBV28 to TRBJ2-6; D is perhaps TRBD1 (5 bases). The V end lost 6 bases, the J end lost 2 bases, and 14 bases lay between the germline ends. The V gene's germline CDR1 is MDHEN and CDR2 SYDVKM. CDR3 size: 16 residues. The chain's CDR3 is CASSRQGSTGANVLTF. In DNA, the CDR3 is TGTGCCAGCAGCCGCCAGGGTAGTACTGGGGCCAACGTCCTGACTTTC.

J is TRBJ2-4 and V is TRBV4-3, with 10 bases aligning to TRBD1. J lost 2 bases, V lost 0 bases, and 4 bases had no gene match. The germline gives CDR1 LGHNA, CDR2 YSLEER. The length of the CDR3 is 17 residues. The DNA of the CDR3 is TGCGCCAGCAGCCAAGATGGACAGGGGGGAACCAAAAACATTCAGTACTTC. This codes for CASSQDGQGGTKNIQYF.

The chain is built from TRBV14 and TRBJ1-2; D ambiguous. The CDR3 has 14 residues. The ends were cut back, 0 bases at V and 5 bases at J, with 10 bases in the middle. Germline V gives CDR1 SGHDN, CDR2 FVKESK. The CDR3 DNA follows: TGTGCCAGCAGCCAAGAGTTAAATGGTTATGGCTACACCTTC. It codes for CASSQELNGYGYTF. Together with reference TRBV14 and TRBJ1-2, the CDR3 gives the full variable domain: EAGVTQFPSHSVIEKGQTVTLRCDPISGHDNLYWYRRVMGKEIKFLLHFVKESKQDESGMPNNRFLAERTGGTYSTLKVQPAELEDSGVYFCASSQELNGYGYTFGSGTRLTVV.

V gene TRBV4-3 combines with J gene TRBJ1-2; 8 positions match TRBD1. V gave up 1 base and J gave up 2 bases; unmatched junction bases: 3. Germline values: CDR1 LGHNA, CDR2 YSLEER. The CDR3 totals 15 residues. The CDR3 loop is CASSQAGQGNYGYTF. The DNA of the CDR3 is TGCGCCAGCAGCCAAGCTGGACAGGGCAACTATGGCTACACCTTC.

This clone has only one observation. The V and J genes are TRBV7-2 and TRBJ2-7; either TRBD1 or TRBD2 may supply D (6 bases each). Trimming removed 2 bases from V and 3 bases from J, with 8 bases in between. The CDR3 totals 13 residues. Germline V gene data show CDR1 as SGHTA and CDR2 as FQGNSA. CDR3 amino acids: CASSLRGLYEQYF. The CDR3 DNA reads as TGTGCCAGCAGCTTACGGGGGCTCTACGAGCAGTACTTC.

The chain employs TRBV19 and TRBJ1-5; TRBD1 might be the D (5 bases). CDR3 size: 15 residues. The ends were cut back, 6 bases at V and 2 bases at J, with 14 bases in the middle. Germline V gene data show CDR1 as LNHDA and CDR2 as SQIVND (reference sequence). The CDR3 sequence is CASRWGGTGNQPQHF. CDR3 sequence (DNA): TGTGCCAGTAGATGGGGGGGGACTGGCAATCAGCCCCAGCATTTT.

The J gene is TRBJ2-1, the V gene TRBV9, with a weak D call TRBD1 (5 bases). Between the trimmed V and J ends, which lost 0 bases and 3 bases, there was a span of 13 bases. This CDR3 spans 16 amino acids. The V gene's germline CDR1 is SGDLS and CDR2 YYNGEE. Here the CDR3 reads CASSVDQGIYYNEQFF. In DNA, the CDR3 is TGTGCCAGCAGCGTAGATCAGGGCATCTACTACAATGAGCAGTTCTTC.

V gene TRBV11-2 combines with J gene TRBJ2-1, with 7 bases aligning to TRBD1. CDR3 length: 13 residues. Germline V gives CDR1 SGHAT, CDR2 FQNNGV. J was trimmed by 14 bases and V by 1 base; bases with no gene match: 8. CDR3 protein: CASSLGGSTGEFF. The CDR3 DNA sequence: TGTGCCAGCAGCTTAGGAGGAAGTACAGGGGAGTTCTTC. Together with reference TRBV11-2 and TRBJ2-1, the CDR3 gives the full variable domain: EAGVAQSPRYKIIEKRQSVAFWCNPISGHATLYWYQQILGQGPKLLIQFQNNGVVDDSQLPKDRFSAERLKGVDSTLKIQPAKLEDSAVYLCASSLGGSTGEFFGPGTRLTVL.

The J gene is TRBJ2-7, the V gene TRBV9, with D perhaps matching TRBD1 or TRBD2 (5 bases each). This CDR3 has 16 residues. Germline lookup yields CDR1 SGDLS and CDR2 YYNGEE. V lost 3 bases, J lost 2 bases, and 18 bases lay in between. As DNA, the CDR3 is TGTGCCAGCAGCGATCAAACCGGGACCGTCACCTACGAGCAGTACTTC. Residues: CASSDQTGTVTYEQYF. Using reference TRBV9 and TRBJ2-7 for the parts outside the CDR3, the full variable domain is DSGVTQTPKHLITATGQRVTLRCSPRSGDLSVYWYQQSLDQGLQFLIQYYNGEERAKGNILERFSAQQFPDLHSELNLSSLELGDSALYFCASSDQTGTVTYEQYFGPGTRLTVT.

The CDR3 coding sequence is TGTGCCAGCAGCTCCAAGCTGGCGGGAGGTTCGTACAATGAGCAGTTCTTC. This gives the protein CASSSKLAGGSYNEQFF. This sequence joins TRBV5-4 and TRBJ2-1; 8 bases match TRBD2. V lost 3 bases and J lost 4; bases outside the gene matches: 12. Per germline, CDR1 SGHNT and CDR2 YYREEE (reference sequence). The CDR3 is made up of 17 amino acids.

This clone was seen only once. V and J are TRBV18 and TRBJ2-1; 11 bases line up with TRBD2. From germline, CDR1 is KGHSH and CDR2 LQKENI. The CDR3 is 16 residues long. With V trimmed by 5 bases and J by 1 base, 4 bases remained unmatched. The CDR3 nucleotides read TGTGCCAGCTCATTGACTAGCGGGGTGTCCTACAATGAGCAGTTCTTC. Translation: CASSLTSGVSYNEQFF.

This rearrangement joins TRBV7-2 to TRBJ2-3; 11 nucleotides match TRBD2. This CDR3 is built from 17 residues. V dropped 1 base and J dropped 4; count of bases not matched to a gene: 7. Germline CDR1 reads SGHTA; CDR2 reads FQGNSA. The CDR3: CASSLGLAGGSSDTQYF. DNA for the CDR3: TGTGCCAGCAGCTTAGGGCTAGCGGGAGGTAGTTCAGATACGCAGTATTTT. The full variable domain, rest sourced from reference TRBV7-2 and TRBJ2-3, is GAGVSQSPSNKVTEKGKDVELRCDPISGHTALYWYRQSLGQGLEFLIYFQGNSAPDKSGLPSDRFSAERTGGSVSTLTIQRTQQEDSAVYLCASSLGLAGGSSDTQYFGPGTRLTVL.